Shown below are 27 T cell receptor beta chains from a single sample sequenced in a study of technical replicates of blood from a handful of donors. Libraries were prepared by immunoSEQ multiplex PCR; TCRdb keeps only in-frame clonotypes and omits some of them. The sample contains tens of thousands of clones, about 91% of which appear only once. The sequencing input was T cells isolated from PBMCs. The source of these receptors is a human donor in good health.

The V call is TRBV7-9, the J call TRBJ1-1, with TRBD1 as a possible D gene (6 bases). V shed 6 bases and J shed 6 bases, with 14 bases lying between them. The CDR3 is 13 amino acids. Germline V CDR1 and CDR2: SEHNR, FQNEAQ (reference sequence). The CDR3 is CASRPGGGPEAFF. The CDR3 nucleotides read TGTGCCAGCAGACCTGGCGGGGGGCCTGAAGCTTTCTTT.

DNA of the CDR3: TGTGCCAGCAGCTTATTGGGACTAGCGGTAACCCAAGAGACCCAGTACTTC. Protein product: CASSLLGLAVTQETQYF. V usage is TRBV5-6 and J usage is TRBJ2-5, with 11 bases lining up with TRBD2. Germline trimming cut 2 bases from V and 1 base from J; bases unmatched to any gene: 7. Germline CDR1 is SGHDT and CDR2 is YYEEEE. CDR3 length equals 17 residues. The whole variable domain, remainder taken from reference TRBV5-6 and TRBJ2-5, is DAGVTQSPTHLIKTRGQQVTLRCSPKSGHDTVSWYQQALGQGPQFIFQYYEEEERQRGNFPDRFSGHQFPNYSSELNVNALLLGDSALYLCASSLLGLAVTQETQYFGPGTRLLVL.

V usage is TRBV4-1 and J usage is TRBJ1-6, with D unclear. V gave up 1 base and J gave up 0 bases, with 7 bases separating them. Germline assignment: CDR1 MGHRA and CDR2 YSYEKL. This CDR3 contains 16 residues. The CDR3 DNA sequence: TGCGCCAGCAGCCAAGGAGTTAGCTCCTATAATTCACCCCTCCACTTT. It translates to CASSQGVSSYNSPLHF.

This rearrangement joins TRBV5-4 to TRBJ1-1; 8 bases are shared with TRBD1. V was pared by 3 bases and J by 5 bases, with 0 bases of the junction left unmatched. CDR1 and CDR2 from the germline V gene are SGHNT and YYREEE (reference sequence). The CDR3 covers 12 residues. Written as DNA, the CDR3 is TGTGCCAGCAGCTACAGGGGGACTGAAGCTTTCTTT. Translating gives CASSYRGTEAFF. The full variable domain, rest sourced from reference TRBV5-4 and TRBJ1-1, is ETGVTQSPTHLIKTRGQQVTLRCSSQSGHNTVSWYQQALGQGPQFIFQYYREEENGRGNFPPRFSGLQFPNYSSELNVNALELDDSALYLCASSYRGTEAFFGQGTRLTVV.

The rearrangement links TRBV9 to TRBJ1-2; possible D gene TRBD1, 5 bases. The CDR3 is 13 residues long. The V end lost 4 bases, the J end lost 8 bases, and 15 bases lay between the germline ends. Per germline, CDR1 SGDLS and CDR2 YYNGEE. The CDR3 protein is CASSFSPAGGYTF. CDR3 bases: TGTGCCAGCAGCTTTTCACCCGCAGGGGGCTACACCTTC.

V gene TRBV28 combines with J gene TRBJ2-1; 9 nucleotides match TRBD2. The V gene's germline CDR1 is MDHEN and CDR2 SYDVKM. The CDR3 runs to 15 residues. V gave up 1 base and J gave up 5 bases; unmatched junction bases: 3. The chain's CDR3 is CASSLYSSGNNEQFF. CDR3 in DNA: TGTGCCAGCAGTTTATATTCTAGCGGGAACAATGAGCAGTTCTTC.

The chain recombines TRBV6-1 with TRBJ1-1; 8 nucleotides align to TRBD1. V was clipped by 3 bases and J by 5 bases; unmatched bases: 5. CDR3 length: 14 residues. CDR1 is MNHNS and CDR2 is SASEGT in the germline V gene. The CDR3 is CASSDAGGLTEAFF. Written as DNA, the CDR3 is TGTGCCAGCAGTGATGCAGGGGGCTTGACTGAAGCTTTCTTT.

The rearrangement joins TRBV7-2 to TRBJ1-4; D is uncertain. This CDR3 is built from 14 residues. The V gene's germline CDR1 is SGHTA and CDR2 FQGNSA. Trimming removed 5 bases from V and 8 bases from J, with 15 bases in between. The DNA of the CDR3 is TGTGCCAGCAGCCCGTCCCCCTCTCGGGAAAAACTGTTTTTT. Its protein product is CASSPSPSREKLFF. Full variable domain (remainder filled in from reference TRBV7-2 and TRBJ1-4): GAGVSQSPSNKVTEKGKDVELRCDPISGHTALYWYRQSLGQGLEFLIYFQGNSAPDKSGLPSDRFSAERTGGSVSTLTIQRTQQEDSAVYLCASSPSPSREKLFFGSGTQLSVL.

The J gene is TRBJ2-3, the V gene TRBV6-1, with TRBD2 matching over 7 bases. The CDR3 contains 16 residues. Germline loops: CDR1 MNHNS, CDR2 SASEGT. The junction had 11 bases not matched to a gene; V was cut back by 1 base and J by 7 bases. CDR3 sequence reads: CASSEGSMWDYYTQYF. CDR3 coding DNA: TGTGCCAGCAGTGAAGGGTCGATGTGGGACTATTATACGCAGTATTTT.

The CDR3 region is CAISDSQYPNEQFF. CDR3 nucleotides: TGTGCCATCAGTGACAGTCAGTATCCCAATGAGCAGTTCTTC. This chain joins TRBV10-3 and TRBJ2-1, with D unresolved. Between the trimmed V and J ends, which lost 3 bases and 6 bases, there was a span of 12 bases. CDR1 ENHRY and CDR2 SYGVKD come from the germline V gene. The CDR3 contains 14 residues.

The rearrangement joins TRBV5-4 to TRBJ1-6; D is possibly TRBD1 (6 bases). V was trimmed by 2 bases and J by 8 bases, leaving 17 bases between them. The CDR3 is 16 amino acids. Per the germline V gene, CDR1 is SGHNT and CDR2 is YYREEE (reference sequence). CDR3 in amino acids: CASSFNYRVGDSPLHF. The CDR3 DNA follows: TGTGCCAGCAGCTTCAATTACAGGGTAGGGGATTCACCCCTCCACTTT.

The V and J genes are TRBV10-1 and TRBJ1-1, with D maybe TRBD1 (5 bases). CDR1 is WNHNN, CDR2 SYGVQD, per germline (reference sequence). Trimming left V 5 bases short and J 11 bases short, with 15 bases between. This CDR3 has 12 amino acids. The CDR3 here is CASSPEGRMAFF. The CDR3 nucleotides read TGCGCCAGCAGTCCTGAGGGGAGGATGGCTTTCTTT.

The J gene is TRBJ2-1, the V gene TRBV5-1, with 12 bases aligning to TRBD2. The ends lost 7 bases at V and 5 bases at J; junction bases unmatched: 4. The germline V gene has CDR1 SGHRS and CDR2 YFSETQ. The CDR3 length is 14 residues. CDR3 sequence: CASGRTSGDNEQFF. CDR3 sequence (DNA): TGCGCCAGCGGCCGGACTAGCGGGGACAATGAGCAGTTCTTC. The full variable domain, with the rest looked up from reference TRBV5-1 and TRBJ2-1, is KAGVTQTPRYLIKTRGQQVTLSCSPISGHRSVSWYQQTPGQGLQFLFEYFSETQRNKGNFPGRFSGRQFSNSRSEMNVSTLELGDSALYLCASGRTSGDNEQFFGPGTRLTVL.

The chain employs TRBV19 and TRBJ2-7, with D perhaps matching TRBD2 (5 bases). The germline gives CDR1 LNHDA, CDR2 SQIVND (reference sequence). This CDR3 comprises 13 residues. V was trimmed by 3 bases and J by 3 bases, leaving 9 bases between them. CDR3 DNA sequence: TGTGCCAGTAGTATGGACTCCCGCTACGAGCAGTACTTC. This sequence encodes CASSMDSRYEQYF.

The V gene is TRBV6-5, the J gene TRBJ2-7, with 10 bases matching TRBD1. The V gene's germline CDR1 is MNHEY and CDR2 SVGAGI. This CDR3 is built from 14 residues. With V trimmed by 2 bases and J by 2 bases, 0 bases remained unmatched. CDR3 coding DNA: TGTGCCAGCAGTTACGGGACAGGGGCCTACGAGCAGTACTTC. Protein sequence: CASSYGTGAYEQYF.

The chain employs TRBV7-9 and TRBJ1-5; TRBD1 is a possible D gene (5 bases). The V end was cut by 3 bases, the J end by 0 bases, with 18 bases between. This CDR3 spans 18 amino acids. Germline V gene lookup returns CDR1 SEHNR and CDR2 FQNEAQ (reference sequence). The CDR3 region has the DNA TGTGCCAGCAGCTTCCCCCGGGGGGGTCTGCATAGCAATCAGCCCCAGCATTTT. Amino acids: CASSFPRGGLHSNQPQHF.

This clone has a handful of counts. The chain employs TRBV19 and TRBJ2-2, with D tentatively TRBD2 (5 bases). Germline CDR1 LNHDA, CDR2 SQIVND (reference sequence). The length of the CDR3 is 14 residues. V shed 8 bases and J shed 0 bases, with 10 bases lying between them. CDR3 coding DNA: TGTGCCAGTCTTACGGGATCGAACACCGGGGAGCTGTTTTTT. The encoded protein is CASLTGSNTGELFF.

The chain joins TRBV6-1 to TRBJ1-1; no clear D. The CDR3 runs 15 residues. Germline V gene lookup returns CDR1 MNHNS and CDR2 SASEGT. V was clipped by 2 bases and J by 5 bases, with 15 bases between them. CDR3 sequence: CASSELGDGRTEAFF. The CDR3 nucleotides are TGTGCCAGCAGTGAACTCGGCGATGGGAGGACTGAAGCTTTCTTT.

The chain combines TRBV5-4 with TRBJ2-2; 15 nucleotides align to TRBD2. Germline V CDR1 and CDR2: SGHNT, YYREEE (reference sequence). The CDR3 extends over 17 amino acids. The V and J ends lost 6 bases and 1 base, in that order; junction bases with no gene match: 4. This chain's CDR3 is CASNPGLAGGNTGELFF. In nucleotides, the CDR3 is TGTGCCAGCAACCCGGGACTAGCGGGGGGGAACACCGGGGAGCTGTTTTTT.

In DNA form, the CDR3 reads TGCAGCGTAGAGGGGGCGGGTCAGCCCCAGCATTTT. It translates to CSVEGAGQPQHF. V is TRBV29-1 and J is TRBJ1-5; TRBD1 matches 7 bases. V shed 6 bases, J shed 6 bases, and the junction held 5 bases outside the gene matches. Germline V gives CDR1 SQVTM, CDR2 ANQGSEA. The CDR3 is 12 amino acids.

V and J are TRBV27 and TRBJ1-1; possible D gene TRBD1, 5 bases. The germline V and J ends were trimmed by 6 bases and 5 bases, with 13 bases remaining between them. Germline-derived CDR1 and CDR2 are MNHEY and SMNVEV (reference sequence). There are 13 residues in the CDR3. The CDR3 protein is CASRGLGGTEAFF. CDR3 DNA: TGTGCCAGCAGGGGTCTCGGGGGGACTGAAGCTTTCTTT.

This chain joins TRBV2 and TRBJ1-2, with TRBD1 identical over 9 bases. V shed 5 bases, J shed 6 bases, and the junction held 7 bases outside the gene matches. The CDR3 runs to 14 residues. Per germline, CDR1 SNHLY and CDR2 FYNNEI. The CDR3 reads CASSQQGAGDGYTF. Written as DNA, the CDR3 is TGTGCCAGCAGTCAACAGGGGGCTGGGGATGGCTACACCTTC.

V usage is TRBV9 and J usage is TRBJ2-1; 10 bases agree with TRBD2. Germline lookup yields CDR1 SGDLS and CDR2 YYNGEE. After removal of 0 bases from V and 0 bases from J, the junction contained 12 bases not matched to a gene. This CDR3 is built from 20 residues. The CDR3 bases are TGTGCCAGCAGCGTAGGTAGTAGCGGGGGGCCGGGAGGCTCCTACAATGAGCAGTTCTTC. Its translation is CASSVGSSGGPGGSYNEQFF.

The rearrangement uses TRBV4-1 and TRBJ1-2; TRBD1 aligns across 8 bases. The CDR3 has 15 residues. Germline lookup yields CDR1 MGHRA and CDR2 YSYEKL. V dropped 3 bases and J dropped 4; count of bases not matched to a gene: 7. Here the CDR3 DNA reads TGCGCCAGCAGCCAGTACCGGGACAGGAGCTATGGCTACACCTTC. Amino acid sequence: CASSQYRDRSYGYTF.

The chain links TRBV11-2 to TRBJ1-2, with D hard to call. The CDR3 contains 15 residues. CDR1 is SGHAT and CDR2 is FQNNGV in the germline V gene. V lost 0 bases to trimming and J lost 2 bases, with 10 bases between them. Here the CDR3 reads CASSLDLGQNYGYTF. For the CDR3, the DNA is TGTGCCAGCAGCTTAGATCTAGGCCAGAACTATGGCTACACCTTC.

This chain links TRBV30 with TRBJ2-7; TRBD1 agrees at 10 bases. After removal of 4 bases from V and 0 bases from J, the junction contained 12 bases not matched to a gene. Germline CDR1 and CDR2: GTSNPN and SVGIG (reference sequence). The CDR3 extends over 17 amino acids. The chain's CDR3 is CAWNPLGDRGTSYEQYF. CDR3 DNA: TGTGCCTGGAACCCTCTGGGGGACAGGGGAACCTCCTACGAGCAGTACTTC.

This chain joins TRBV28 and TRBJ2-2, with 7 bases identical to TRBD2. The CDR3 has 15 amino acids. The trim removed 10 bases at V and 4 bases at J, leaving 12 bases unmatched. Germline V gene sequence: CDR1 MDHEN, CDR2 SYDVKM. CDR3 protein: CATGFGRGGTGELFF. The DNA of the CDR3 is TGTGCCACCGGATTTGGGAGGGGCGGCACCGGGGAGCTGTTTTTT.